The 8 T cell receptor beta chains below all came from one sample that was sequenced in a study of cytomegalovirus exposure and HLA in healthy donors. The PCR employed 60 Vbeta primers together with 13 Jbeta primers. Clones were sequenced by immunoSEQ multiplex PCR, and TCRdb holds only the in-frame ones, with some missing. The sample has some 97,000 clones; around 79% are singletons. Sequenced sample: PBMCs. These receptors originate from a male donor in good health and CMV-seropositive.

This chain joins TRBV28 and TRBJ1-6, with TRBD1 as a possible D gene (6 bases). Trimming took off 6 bases at V and 5 bases at J, with 20 bases between the two ends. The CDR3 length is 17 residues. Germline V lookup: CDR1 MDHEN, CDR2 SYDVKM. CDR3 sequence reads: CASRAQDSRSHNSPLHF. The CDR3 bases are TGTGCCAGCAGGGCTCAGGACAGTCGGTCGCATAATTCACCCCTCCACTTT.

The chain employs TRBV9 and TRBJ2-7, with 9 positions matching TRBD2. The V segment lost 4 bases and the J segment 4 bases; nucleotides outside the gene matches: 9. The CDR3 is 15 residues long. CDR1 and CDR2 from the germline V gene are SGDLS and YYNGEE. CDR3 sequence reads: CASSPWGGGAYEQYF. CDR3 coding DNA: TGTGCCAGCAGCCCTTGGGGCGGGGGGGCTTACGAGCAGTACTTC.

The V call is TRBV1, the J call TRBJ1-2; TRBD1, the D gene given by the table, was not confirmed from the DNA. TRBV1 is a known pseudogene. The CDR3 has 15 residues. The CDR3 reads CTSSQADRLFCGYTF. In nucleotides, the CDR3 is TGCACCAGCAGCCAGGCCGACAGGCTCTTCTGTGGCTACACCTTC.

There are a few counts of this clone. The V and J genes are TRBV2 and TRBJ2-2; D might be TRBD1 (5 bases). Trimming shortened V by 7 bases and J by 4 bases, and 16 bases separated the two germline ends. Looked up from germline, CDR1 is SNHLY and CDR2 is FYNNEI. CDR3 length equals 15 residues. DNA for the CDR3: TGTGCCAGCATGGGCAGGGTCTGGCGCACCGGGGAGCTGTTTTTT. Translation: CASMGRVWRTGELFF.

This rearrangement joins TRBV5-4 to TRBJ2-3; no reliable D call. V shed 1 base and J shed 1 base, with 7 bases lying between them. CDR1 and CDR2 (germline): SGHNT, YYREEE (reference sequence). The CDR3 extends over 14 amino acids. The DNA of the CDR3 is TGTGCCAGCAGCTTGCCAGGCCGCACAGATACGCAGTATTTT. Translated, it gives CASSLPGRTDTQYF.

Here the CDR3 reads CASSISRAGTGSYEQYF. In DNA form, the CDR3 reads TGTGCCAGTAGTATCTCACGGGCCGGGACAGGGTCCTACGAGCAGTACTTC. The chain is built from TRBV19 and TRBJ2-7, with 9 bases aligning to TRBD1. The CDR3 covers 17 residues. In germline, CDR1 is LNHDA, CDR2 SQIVND (reference sequence). After removal of 3 bases from V and 1 base from J, the junction contained 10 bases not matched to a gene.

The chain has TRBV7-2 and TRBJ2-5, with 14 bases matching TRBD2. Germline V gene sequence: CDR1 SGHTA, CDR2 FQGNSA. CDR3 length: 17 amino acids. The V and J ends lost 4 bases and 0 bases, in that order; junction bases with no gene match: 4. The CDR3 region has the DNA TGTGCCAGCAGCTCGGGACTAGCGGGGGCGTACCAAGAGACCCAGTACTTC. This codes for CASSSGLAGAYQETQYF.

This clone appeared a single time. The rearrangement links TRBV12-5 to TRBJ1-1, with D unresolved. The CDR3 length is 14 residues. CDR1 and CDR2 from the germline V gene are LGHNT and FRNRAP. Trimming shortened V by 5 bases and J by 6 bases, and 16 bases separated the two germline ends. As DNA, the CDR3 is TGTGCTAGTGGTCCCCAAAACGAGGAGGCTGAAGCTTTCTTT. Translation: CASGPQNEEAEAFF.